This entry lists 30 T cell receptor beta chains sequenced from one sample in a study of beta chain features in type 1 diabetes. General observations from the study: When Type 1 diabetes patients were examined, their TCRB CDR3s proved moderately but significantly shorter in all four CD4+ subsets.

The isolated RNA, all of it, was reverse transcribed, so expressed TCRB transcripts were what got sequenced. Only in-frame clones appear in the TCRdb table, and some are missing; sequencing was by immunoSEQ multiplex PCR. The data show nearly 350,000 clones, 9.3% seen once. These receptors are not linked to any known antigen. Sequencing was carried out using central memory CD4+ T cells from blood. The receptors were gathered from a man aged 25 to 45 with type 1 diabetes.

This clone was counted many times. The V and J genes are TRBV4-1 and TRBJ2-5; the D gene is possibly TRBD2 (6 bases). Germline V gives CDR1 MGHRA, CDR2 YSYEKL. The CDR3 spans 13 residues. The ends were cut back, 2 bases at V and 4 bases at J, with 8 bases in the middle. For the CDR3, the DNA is TGCGCCAGCAGCCAAAGCGGGTCAGAGACCCAGTACTTC. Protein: CASSQSGSETQYF.

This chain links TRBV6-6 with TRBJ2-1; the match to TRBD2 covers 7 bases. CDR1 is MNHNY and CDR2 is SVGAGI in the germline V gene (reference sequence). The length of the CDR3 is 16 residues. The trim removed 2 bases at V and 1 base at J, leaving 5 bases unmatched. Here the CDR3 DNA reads TGTGCCAGCAGTTACGGGGGAGCGGGGTCCTACAATGAGCAGTTCTTC. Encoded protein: CASSYGGAGSYNEQFF.

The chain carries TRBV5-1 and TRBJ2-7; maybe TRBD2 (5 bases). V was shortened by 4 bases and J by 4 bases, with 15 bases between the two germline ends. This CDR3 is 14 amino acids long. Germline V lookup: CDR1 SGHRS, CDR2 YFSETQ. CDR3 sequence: CASSPGKQIYEQYF. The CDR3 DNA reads TGCGCCAGCAGCCCGGGAAAACAAATATACGAGCAGTACTTC.

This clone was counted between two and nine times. CDR3 coding DNA: TGTGCCAGCAGCGAGGGGCAGGGGAGGGCTTATGGCTACACCTTC. This sequence encodes CASSEGQGRAYGYTF. The chain uses TRBV11-2 and TRBJ1-2, with D tentatively TRBD1 (6 bases). The length of the CDR3 is 15 residues. The V gene lost 5 bases and the J gene lost 5 bases, with 18 bases spanning the gap. CDR1 and CDR2 (germline): SGHAT, FQNNGV.

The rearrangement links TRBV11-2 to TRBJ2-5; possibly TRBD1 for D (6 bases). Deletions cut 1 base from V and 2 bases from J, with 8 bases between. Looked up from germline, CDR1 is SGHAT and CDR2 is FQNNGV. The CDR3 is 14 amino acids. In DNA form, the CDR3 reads TGTGCCAGCAGCTTAGTCGACAGGCAAGAGACCCAGTACTTC. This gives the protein CASSLVDRQETQYF.

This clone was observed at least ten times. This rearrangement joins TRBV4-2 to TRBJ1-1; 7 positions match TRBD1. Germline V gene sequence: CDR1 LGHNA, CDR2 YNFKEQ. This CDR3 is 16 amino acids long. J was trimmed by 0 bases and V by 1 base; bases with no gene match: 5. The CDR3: CASSQAWDSMNTEAFF. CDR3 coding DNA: TGTGCCAGCAGCCAAGCCTGGGACAGCATGAACACTGAAGCTTTCTTT.

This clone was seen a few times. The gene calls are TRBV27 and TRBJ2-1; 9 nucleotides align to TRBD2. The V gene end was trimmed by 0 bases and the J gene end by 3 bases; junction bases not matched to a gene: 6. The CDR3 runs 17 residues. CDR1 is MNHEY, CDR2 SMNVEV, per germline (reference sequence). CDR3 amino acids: CASSLSFWRGGYNEQFF. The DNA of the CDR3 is TGTGCCAGCAGTTTATCGTTCTGGCGGGGGGGCTACAATGAGCAGTTCTTC.

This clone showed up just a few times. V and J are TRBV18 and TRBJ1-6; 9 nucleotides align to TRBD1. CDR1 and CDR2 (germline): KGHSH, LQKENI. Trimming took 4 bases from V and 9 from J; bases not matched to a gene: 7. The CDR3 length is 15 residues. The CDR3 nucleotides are TGTGCCAGCTCACAATCCGGGACAGGGTCTTCACCCCTCCACTTT. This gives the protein CASSQSGTGSSPLHF.

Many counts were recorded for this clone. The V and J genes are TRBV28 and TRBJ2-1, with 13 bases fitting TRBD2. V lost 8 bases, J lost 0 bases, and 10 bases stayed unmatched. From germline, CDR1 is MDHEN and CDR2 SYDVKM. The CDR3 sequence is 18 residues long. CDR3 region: CASSGLAGTSSSYNEQFF. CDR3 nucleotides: TGTGCCAGCTCGGGACTAGCGGGGACCTCAAGCTCCTACAATGAGCAGTTCTTC.

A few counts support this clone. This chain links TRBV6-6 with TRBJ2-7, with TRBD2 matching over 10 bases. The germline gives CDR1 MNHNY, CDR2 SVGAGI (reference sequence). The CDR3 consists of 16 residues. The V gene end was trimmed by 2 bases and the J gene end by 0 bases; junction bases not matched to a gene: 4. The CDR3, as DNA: TGTGCCAGCAGTTACCCAACTAGCGGGGTCTCCTACGAGCAGTACTTC. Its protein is CASSYPTSGVSYEQYF.

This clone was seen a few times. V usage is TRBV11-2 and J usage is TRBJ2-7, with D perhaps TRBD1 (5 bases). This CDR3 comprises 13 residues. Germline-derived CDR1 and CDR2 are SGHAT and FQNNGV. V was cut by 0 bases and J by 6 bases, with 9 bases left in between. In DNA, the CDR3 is TGTGCCAGCAGCTTAGATTCTGGGGCCGAGCAGTACTTC. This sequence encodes CASSLDSGAEQYF.

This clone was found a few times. CDR3 bases: TGTGCCAGCTCACGGACCACGATTGGGGAGACCCAGTACTTC. This codes for CASSRTTIGETQYF. The chain carries TRBV18 and TRBJ2-5; unclear D gene. The CDR3 totals 14 residues. The germline V gene has CDR1 KGHSH and CDR2 LQKENI. V shed 4 bases and J shed 5 bases, with 14 bases lying between them.

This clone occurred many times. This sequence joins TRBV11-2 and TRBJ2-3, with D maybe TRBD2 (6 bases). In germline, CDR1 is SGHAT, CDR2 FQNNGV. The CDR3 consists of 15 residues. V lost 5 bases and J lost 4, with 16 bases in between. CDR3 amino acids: CASSPTGREADTQYF. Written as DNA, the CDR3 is TGTGCCAGCAGCCCTACGGGCAGGGAGGCAGATACGCAGTATTTT.

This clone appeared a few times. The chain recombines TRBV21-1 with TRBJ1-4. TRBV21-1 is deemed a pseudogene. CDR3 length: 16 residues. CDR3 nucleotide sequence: TGTGCCAGCAGCCTCACCTGGGACGGGGGCTATGAAAAACTGTTTTTT. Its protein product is CASSLTWDGGYEKLFF.

The CDR3 DNA follows: TGTGCCAGCAGCTTAGAGTGGGCGGGGGGCCTTGAGCAGTTCTTC. It translates to CASSLEWAGGLEQFF. The chain employs TRBV7-6 and TRBJ2-1; 8 bases fit TRBD2. This CDR3 region has 15 residues. Germline assignment: CDR1 SGHVS and CDR2 FNYEAQ. Trimming at V came to 1 base and at J to 9 bases, leaving 8 bases not matched to a gene.

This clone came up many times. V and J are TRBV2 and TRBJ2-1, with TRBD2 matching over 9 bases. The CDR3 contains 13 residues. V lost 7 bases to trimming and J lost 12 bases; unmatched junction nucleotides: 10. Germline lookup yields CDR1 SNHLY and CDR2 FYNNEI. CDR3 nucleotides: TGTGCCAGCAAATCGAGCGGGGGGCCGACGCAGTTCTTC. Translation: CASKSSGGPTQFF.

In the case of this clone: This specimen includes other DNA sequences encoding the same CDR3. The CDR3 region is CASRVGTANTGELFF. CDR3 DNA: TGTGCCAGCAGGGTAGGAACAGCGAACACCGGGGAGCTGTTTTTT. The chain has TRBV2 and TRBJ2-2; D gene ambiguous. Germline lookup yields CDR1 SNHLY and CDR2 FYNNEI. This CDR3 comprises 15 residues. Trimming removed 6 bases at V and 0 bases at J, with 11 bases between.

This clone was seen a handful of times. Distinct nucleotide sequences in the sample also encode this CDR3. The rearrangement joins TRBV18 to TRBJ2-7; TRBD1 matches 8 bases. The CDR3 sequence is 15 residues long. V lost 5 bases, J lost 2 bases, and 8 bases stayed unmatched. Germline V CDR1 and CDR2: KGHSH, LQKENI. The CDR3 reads CASSSPGTGTYEQYF. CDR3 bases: TGTGCCAGCTCATCTCCCGGGACAGGAACCTACGAGCAGTACTTC.

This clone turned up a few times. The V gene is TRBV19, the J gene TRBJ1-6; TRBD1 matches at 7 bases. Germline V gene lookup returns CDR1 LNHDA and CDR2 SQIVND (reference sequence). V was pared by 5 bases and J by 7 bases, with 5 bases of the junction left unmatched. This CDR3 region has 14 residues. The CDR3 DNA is TGTGCCAGTAGTTCGGCAGGGGGAAATTCACCCCTCCACTTT. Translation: CASSSAGGNSPLHF.

In nucleotides, the CDR3 is TGTGCCAGCAGTTCCGGGGGCGAAGGCTACACCTTC. Protein: CASSSGGEGYTF. The chain joins TRBV6-5 to TRBJ1-2, with a weak D call TRBD1 (6 bases). Germline V gene sequence: CDR1 MNHEY, CDR2 SVGAGI. CDR3 size: 12 residues. V gave up 4 bases and J gave up 8 bases, with 11 bases separating them.

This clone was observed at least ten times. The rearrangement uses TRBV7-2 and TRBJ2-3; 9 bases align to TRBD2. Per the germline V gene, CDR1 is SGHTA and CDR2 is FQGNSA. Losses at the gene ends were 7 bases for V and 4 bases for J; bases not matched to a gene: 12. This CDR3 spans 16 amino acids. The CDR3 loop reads CASIHLGGGAADTQYF. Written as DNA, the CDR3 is TGTGCCAGCATCCACCTGGGCGGGGGGGCCGCAGATACGCAGTATTTT.

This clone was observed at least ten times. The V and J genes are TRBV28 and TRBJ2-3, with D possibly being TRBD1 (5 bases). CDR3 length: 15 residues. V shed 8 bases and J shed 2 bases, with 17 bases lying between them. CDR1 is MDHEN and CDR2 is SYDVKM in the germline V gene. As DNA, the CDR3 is TGTGCCAGCCAGTTTATAACAGGACCCACAGATACGCAGTATTTT. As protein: CASQFITGPTDTQYF.

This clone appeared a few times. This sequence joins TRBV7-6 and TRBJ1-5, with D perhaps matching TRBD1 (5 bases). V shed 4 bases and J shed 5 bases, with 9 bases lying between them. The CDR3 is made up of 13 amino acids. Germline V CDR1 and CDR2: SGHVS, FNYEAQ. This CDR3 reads CASSSSRDQPQHF. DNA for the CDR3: TGTGCCAGCAGCTCCTCCAGGGATCAGCCCCAGCATTTT.

The CDR3, as DNA: TGTGCCAGCAGTAGGACAGGGCCCACAGATACGCAGTATTTT. It translates to CASSRTGPTDTQYF. This sequence joins TRBV6-5 and TRBJ2-3; 8 bases are shared with TRBD1. Trimming cost V 5 bases and J 2 bases; bases outside gene matches: 3. CDR1 is MNHEY and CDR2 is SVGAGI in the germline V gene. This CDR3 spans 14 amino acids.

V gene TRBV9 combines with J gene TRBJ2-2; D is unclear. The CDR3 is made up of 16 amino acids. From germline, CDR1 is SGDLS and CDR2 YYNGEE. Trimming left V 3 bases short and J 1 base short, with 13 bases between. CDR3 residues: CASSAYQSWNTGELFF. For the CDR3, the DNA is TGTGCCAGCAGCGCCTATCAAAGTTGGAACACCGGGGAGCTGTTTTTT.

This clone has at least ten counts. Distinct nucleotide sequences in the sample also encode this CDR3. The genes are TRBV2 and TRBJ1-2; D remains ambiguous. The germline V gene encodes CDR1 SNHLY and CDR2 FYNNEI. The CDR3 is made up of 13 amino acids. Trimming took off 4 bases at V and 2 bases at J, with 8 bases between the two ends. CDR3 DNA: TGTGCCAGCAGTGTATCCGGAAACTATGGCTACACCTTC. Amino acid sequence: CASSVSGNYGYTF.

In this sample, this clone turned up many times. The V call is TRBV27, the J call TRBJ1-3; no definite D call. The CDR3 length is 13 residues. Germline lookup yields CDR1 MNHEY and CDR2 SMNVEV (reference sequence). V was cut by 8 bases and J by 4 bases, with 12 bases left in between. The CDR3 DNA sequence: TGTGCCAGCGGAGTACTTGGGGGAAACACCATATATTTT. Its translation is CASGVLGGNTIYF.

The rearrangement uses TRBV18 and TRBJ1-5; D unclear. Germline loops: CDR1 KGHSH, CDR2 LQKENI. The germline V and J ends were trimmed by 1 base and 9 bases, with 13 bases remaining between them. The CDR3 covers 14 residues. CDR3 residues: CASSPQGINWPQHF. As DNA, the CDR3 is TGTGCCAGCTCACCACAGGGAATCAATTGGCCCCAGCATTTT.

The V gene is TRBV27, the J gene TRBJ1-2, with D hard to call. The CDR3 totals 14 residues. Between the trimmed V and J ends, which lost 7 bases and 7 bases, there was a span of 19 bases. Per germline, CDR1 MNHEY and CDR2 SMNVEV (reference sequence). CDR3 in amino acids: CASTQWAAAPGYTF. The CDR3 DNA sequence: TGTGCCAGCACACAATGGGCAGCCGCACCTGGCTACACCTTC.

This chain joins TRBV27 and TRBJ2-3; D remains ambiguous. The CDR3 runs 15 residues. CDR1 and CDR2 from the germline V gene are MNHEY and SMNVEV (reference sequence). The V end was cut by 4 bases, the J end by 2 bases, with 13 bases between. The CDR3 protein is CASSSGLSFTDTQYF. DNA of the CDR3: TGTGCCAGCAGTTCAGGCCTCTCTTTCACAGATACGCAGTATTTT.